A selection of T cell receptor beta chains follows, all from one sample in a study of blood T cell repertoires in COVID-19. Profiling relied on immunoSEQ multiplex PCR, and the TCRdb table lists in-frame clones only, not all of them. The sample has some 300,000 clones; about 90% are singletons. The sample taken for sequencing was PBMCs or T cells enriched from blood (not recorded which). The receptor source for this set is a woman between 50 and 59 years old who had been exposed to COVID-19. Each CDR3 is given with its conserved first and last residue. Each record gives: D gene, J gene, V gene, clone size, CDR3 DNA, CDR3 protein. D genes are given only for firm matches. The size entry is marked missing in some rows and otherwise reads once, few, many or a size class.

TRBD1 TRBJ1-2 TRBV20-1 NA TGCAGTGCTAGTGTAGGACAGGGGGCTGGCTATGGCTACACCTTC CSASVGQGAGYGYTF
TRBD1 TRBJ1-4 TRBV25-1 NA TGTGCCAGCAGTCCCCACCTGGGACAGGGCGAAGAAAAACTGTTTTTT CASSPHLGQGEEKLFF
TRBD1 TRBJ1-2 TRBV3-1/TRBV3-2 NA TGTGCCAGCAGAACAGGGGACTATGGCTACACCTTC CASRTGDYGYTF
TRBD1 TRBJ1-5 TRBV28 NA TGTGCCAGCAGCCATCGGCCGGGACAGGGAATTTCTGGGCAGCCCCAGCATTTT CASSHRPGQGISGQPQHF
NA TRBJ2-1 TRBV4-2 NA TGTGCCAGCAGCCGTCAATTAGGGGCCCGGAACAATGAGCAGTTCTTC CASSRQLGARNNEQFF
NA TRBJ2-7 TRBV28 NA TGTGCCAGCAGGGGGCCTTATCTCAAGTTGGGCGAGCAGTACTTC CASRGPYLKLGEQYF
TRBD1 TRBJ1-2 TRBV2 NA TGTGCCAGCAGTTGGTCAGGGGGCCTGAACCTCTATGGCTACACCTTC CASSWSGGLNLYGYTF
TRBD1 TRBJ1-4 TRBV7-9 few TGTGCCAGCAGCATCGGGACAGCAACTAATGAAAAACTGTTTTTT CASSIGTATNEKLFF
NA TRBJ1-2 TRBV12-3/TRBV12-4 NA TGTGCCAGCAGTTTCGGGACATTGGGGGGCTACACCTTC CASSFGTLGGYTF
TRBD1 TRBJ1-1 TRBV3-1/TRBV3-2 NA TGTGCCAGCAGCCTGGGGACAGGGAACACTGAAGCTTTCTTT CASSLGTGNTEAFF
NA TRBJ2-3 TRBV14 NA TGTGCCAGCAGCCCAGGGGCTAGCACAGATACGCAGTATTTT CASSPGASTDTQYF
NA TRBJ1-2 TRBV7-9 NA TGTGCCAGCAGCTTAGACAGATCCTATGGCTACACCTTC CASSLDRSYGYTF
TRBD2 TRBJ2-1 TRBV14 NA TGTGCCAGCAGCCGAGAGCGCGGGGGGTCCTACAATGAGCAGTTCTTC CASSRERGGSYNEQFF
TRBD2 TRBJ2-3 TRBV7-2 few TGTGCCAGCAGTATTGGGGCGGGGGGCACAGATACGCAGTATTTT CASSIGAGGTDTQYF
TRBD1 TRBJ1-4 TRBV5-6 NA TGTGCCAGCAGCTTTTTTTCGGGACAGGGTTCAGTTAATGAAAAACTGTTTTTT CASSFFSGQGSVNEKLFF
TRBD1 TRBJ1-5 TRBV18 NA TGTGCCAGCTCACGAGGTTCCGGAGAACAGGGGAATCAGCCCCAGCATTTT CASSRGSGEQGNQPQHF
TRBD1 TRBJ2-2 TRBV4-1 NA TGCGCCAGCAGCCAAGATCGCGGACAGGAGTCTACGAACACCGGGGAGCTGTTTTTT CASSQDRGQESTNTGELFF
TRBD2 TRBJ2-7 TRBV13 NA TGTGCCAGCAGCCCGAGCGGGGGGCTCCCTGATTCCTTCTACGAGCAGTACTTC CASSPSGGLPDSFYEQYF
NA TRBJ2-1 TRBV11-3 NA TGTGCCAGCAGCTCCGTTAGGGACCCCAGGGGTGAGCAGTTCTTC CASSSVRDPRGEQFF
NA TRBJ2-1 TRBV19 NA TGTGCCAGTAGTACACAGGGTAATGATAACAATGAGCAGTTCTTC CASSTQGNDNNEQFF
NA TRBJ1-6 TRBV19 NA TGTGCCAGTAGTCCCGGGACTTTAGAATCACCCCTCCACTTT CASSPGTLESPLHF
NA TRBJ2-1 TRBV28 NA TGTGCCAGCAGGAACCTAGTGAGCTCCTACAATGAGCAGTTCTTC CASRNLVSSYNEQFF
NA TRBJ1-4 TRBV5-1 NA TGCGCCAGCAGCTTGGCCCTCGGGGAAGAAAAACTGTTTTTT CASSLALGEEKLFF
NA TRBJ1-3 TRBV14 NA TGTGCCAGCAGCCAACTACGGGGAACAACGAGCTCTGGAAACACCATATATTTT CASSQLRGTTSSGNTIYF
NA TRBJ1-6 TRBV5-6 NA TGTGCCAGCAGCTTGCCAGGCCCCTATAATTCACCCCTCCACTTT CASSLPGPYNSPLHF
NA TRBJ2-7 TRBV27 NA TGTGCCAGCAGTTTACAGGGGTCCTACGAGCAGTACTTC CASSLQGSYEQYF
TRBD1 TRBJ1-6 TRBV5-4 few TGTGCCAGCAACCAAACTCCGGGACAGGGGAATTCACCCCTCCACTTT CASNQTPGQGNSPLHF
TRBD1 TRBJ1-5 TRBV28 NA TGTGCCAGCAGTCAGACACCGGGACAGCTTAGCAATCAGCCCCAGCATTTT CASSQTPGQLSNQPQHF
NA TRBJ2-7 TRBV6-1 NA TGTGCCAGCAGTGAAATACTATACGAGCAGTACTTC CASSEILYEQYF
NA TRBJ1-1 TRBV3-1/TRBV3-2 NA TGTGCCAGCAGCCCCACCGACAGGAGCCACACTGAAGCTTTCTTT CASSPTDRSHTEAFF
NA TRBJ1-1 TRBV19 NA TGTGCCAGTAGGGAGAATCGGGGGGTGAAATACACTGAAGCTTTCTTT CASRENRGVKYTEAFF
NA TRBJ1-1 TRBV7-9 NA TGTGCCAGCAGCTTAACCCGCGCCTTTCGGAACACTGAAGCTTTCTTT CASSLTRAFRNTEAFF
TRBD1 TRBJ2-5 TRBV5-1 NA TGCGCCAGCAGCTCAGGACAGGTTGGACCCAAAGAGACCCAGTACTTC CASSSGQVGPKETQYF
NA TRBJ1-2 TRBV7-9 NA TGTGCCAGCAGCTGGATTGGGACCCTAGGGGGACGCGGCTACACCTTC CASSWIGTLGGRGYTF
NA TRBJ1-2 TRBV6-5 NA TGTGCCAGCAGCATCTACAGGAACTATGGCTACACCTTC CASSIYRNYGYTF
NA TRBJ1-3 TRBV18 NA TGTGCCAGCTCACCACCGAGGGGGACGGGTGGAAACACCATATATTTT CASSPPRGTGGNTIYF
TRBD1 TRBJ2-5 TRBV7-8 NA TGTGCCAGCAGTCCCGGGACAGTGGCAGAGACCCAGTACTTC CASSPGTVAETQYF
TRBD1 TRBJ1-5 TRBV5-1 NA TGCGCCAGCAGCCTAATAAGCCGGGACAGGGGCCACCACATACAAAATCAGCCCCAGCATTTT CASSLISRDRGHHIQNQPQHF
TRBD1 TRBJ1-6 TRBV15 once TGTGCCACCAGCAGAGATACCCAGGGGGCAAATTCACCCCTCCACTTT CATSRDTQGANSPLHF
NA TRBJ1-5 TRBV10-3 NA TGTGCCATCAGTGAGGAGTCCACCGGTGAGCCCCAGCATTTT CAISEESTGEPQHF